The 32 T cell receptor beta chains in this list originate from one sample, sequenced in a study of T cell responses to AZD1222 COVID-19 vaccine. The data were produced by immunoSEQ multiplex PCR, yet TCRdb's version contains in-frame clones alone and is incomplete. The sample has 150,000 to 200,000 clones, 85% to 95% seen once. Sequencing used peripheral blood, obtained on day 0 of AZD1222 vaccination. The source of these receptors is an adult in good health.

The rearrangement uses TRBV6-1 and TRBJ1-1, with a tentative D call TRBD1 (5 bases). Trimming pared 3 bases from V and 4 bases from J, leaving 18 bases between. The CDR3 runs 16 residues. The germline V gene encodes CDR1 MNHNS and CDR2 SASEGT. CDR3 sequence (DNA): TGTGCCAGCAGTGACAGGTGGTCCGGGGCCGTCACTGAAGCTTTCTTT. This gives the protein CASSDRWSGAVTEAFF.

The J gene is TRBJ1-5, the V gene TRBV18; D is unclear. V lost 0 bases and J 2 bases, leaving 8 bases between the germline ends. The germline V gene has CDR1 KGHSH and CDR2 LQKENI. The CDR3 is 15 residues long. Here the CDR3 reads CASSPPLAGNQPQHF. CDR3 sequence (DNA): TGTGCCAGCTCACCACCTCTGGCCGGCAATCAGCCCCAGCATTTT.

The chain employs TRBV30 and TRBJ1-2; TRBD1 agrees at 7 bases. The germline CDR1 and CDR2 sequences are GTSNPN and SVGIG (reference sequence). The CDR3 is made up of 13 amino acids. Trimming cost V 0 bases and J 5 bases; bases outside gene matches: 3. CDR3 bases: TGTGCCTGGAGTGTACAGGGGCCTTATGGCTACACCTTC. This codes for CAWSVQGPYGYTF.

The gene calls are TRBV6-2 or TRBV6-3 and TRBJ2-7; 10 nucleotides agree with TRBD2. The V gene's germline CDR1 is MNHEY and CDR2 SVGEGT. Unmatched junction bases numbered 11, after V lost 4 bases and J lost 2 bases. This CDR3 is built from 17 residues. CDR3 nucleotide sequence: TGTGCCAGCAGTTCCCAAAGCGGGAGGGCCCATCCCTACGAGCAGTACTTC. Protein: CASSSQSGRAHPYEQYF.

The chain recombines TRBV12-3 or TRBV12-4 with TRBJ2-7; 8 bases agree with TRBD1. The CDR3 covers 13 residues. The V segment lost 5 bases and the J segment 7 bases; nucleotides outside the gene matches: 7. CDR3 region: CASSTGTGEEQYF. The CDR3 DNA reads as TGTGCCAGCAGTACCGGGACAGGTGAAGAGCAGTACTTC.

V is TRBV28 and J is TRBJ2-7; 10 bases line up with TRBD1. Germline assignment: CDR1 MDHEN and CDR2 SYDVKM. V shed 5 bases, J shed 3 bases, and the junction held 7 bases outside the gene matches. The CDR3 loop spans 15 amino acids. The CDR3 DNA follows: TGTGCCAGCAGTCCCCGGGACAGGGGATACTACGAGCAGTACTTC. Protein: CASSPRDRGYYEQYF.

The V gene is TRBV5-1, the J gene TRBJ2-7; no definite D call. V lost 0 bases, J lost 3 bases, and 7 bases lay in between. Germline CDR1 SGHRS, CDR2 YFSETQ. This CDR3 spans 13 amino acids. The CDR3 is CASSLAQLYEQYF. The DNA for the CDR3 is TGCGCCAGCAGCTTGGCACAGCTCTACGAGCAGTACTTC.

The V call is TRBV20-1, the J call TRBJ2-7; D unclear. The CDR3 length is 11 residues. Germline CDR1 DFQATT, CDR2 SNEGSKA (reference sequence). Trimming took 0 bases from V and 4 from J, leaving 4 bases between them. The CDR3 loop reads CSARDVYEQYF. The CDR3 nucleotides read TGCAGTGCTAGAGATGTTTACGAGCAGTACTTC.

The rearrangement links TRBV6-1 to TRBJ1-5; 7 positions agree with TRBD1. The CDR3 is 16 amino acids. Germline V gene sequence: CDR1 MNHNS, CDR2 SASEGT. J gave up 3 bases and V 2 bases, and 7 bases lay outside the gene matches. Written as DNA, the CDR3 is TGTGCCAGCAGTGAAAGGTCAGGGGGAAACAATCAGCCCCAGCATTTT. Translation: CASSERSGGNNQPQHF.

The chain is built from TRBV19 and TRBJ2-6; D is possibly TRBD1 or TRBD2 (6 bases each). The length of the CDR3 is 17 residues. Germline CDR1 LNHDA, CDR2 SQIVND (reference sequence). V was clipped by 2 bases and J by 2 bases, with 13 bases between them. The CDR3 is CASSIPGEVAGANVLTF. As DNA, the CDR3 is TGTGCCAGTAGTATACCAGGGGAGGTCGCTGGGGCCAACGTCCTGACTTTC.

The chain combines TRBV5-1 with TRBJ2-1; D possibly corresponds to TRBD1 (6 bases). V was trimmed by 0 bases and J by 1 base, leaving 8 bases between them. The CDR3 extends over 15 amino acids. Germline CDR1 is SGHRS and CDR2 is YFSETQ. This CDR3 is CASSLGDTSYNEQFF. Here the CDR3 DNA reads TGCGCCAGCAGCTTGGGGGACACTTCCTACAATGAGCAGTTCTTC.

V gene TRBV19 combines with J gene TRBJ1-5; TRBD1 is a possible D gene (5 bases). Germline V lookup: CDR1 LNHDA, CDR2 SQIVND (reference sequence). The CDR3 has 14 amino acids. V was trimmed by 6 bases and J by 7 bases, leaving 16 bases between them. CDR3 region: CASSGTDSTQPQHF. The CDR3 DNA reads TGTGCCAGTAGCGGGACGGATTCAACACAGCCCCAGCATTTT.

The chain has TRBV4-1 and TRBJ2-2; the D gene is possibly TRBD2 (6 bases). Germline CDR1 and CDR2: MGHRA and YSYEKL. Trimming took off 1 base at V and 3 bases at J, with 9 bases between the two ends. This CDR3 spans 15 amino acids. The chain's CDR3 is CASSQAERDTGELFF. The CDR3 DNA follows: TGCGCCAGCAGCCAAGCGGAGCGGGACACCGGGGAGCTGTTTTTT.

The chain combines TRBV30 with TRBJ2-2; D call uncertain. V was clipped by 2 bases and J by 5 bases, with 6 bases between them. This CDR3 has 12 amino acids. CDR1 and CDR2 (germline): GTSNPN, SVGIG (reference sequence). The CDR3 DNA sequence: TGTGCCTGGAGTAGGCTTACCGGGGAGCTGTTTTTT. Its protein is CAWSRLTGELFF.

The chain joins TRBV3-1 (or the pseudogene TRBV3-2) to TRBJ2-1; 8 positions agree with TRBD2. The germline V gene has CDR1 LGHDT and CDR2 YNNKEL (reference sequence). CDR3 length: 16 amino acids. Trimming took 5 bases from V and 8 from J; bases not matched to a gene: 14. The CDR3 nucleotides are TGTGCCAGCAGCGGACGATTTAGCGGGATTCTCGATGAGCAGTTCTTC. It specifies CASSGRFSGILDEQFF.

V gene TRBV5-1 combines with J gene TRBJ1-4, with a weak D call TRBD1 (5 bases). V was shortened by 6 bases and J by 8 bases, with 17 bases between the two germline ends. The CDR3 consists of 14 residues. Germline-derived CDR1 and CDR2 are SGHRS and YFSETQ. CDR3 protein: CASNSGTKDEKLFF. The DNA of the CDR3 is TGCGCCAGCAACTCCGGGACGAAGGACGAAAAACTGTTTTTT.

The chain uses TRBV27 and TRBJ1-3; D not certain. Germline V CDR1 and CDR2: MNHEY, SMNVEV (reference sequence). The CDR3 sequence is 17 residues long. V was trimmed by 5 bases and J by 2 bases, leaving 19 bases between them. This CDR3 reads CASSPRLPRSPGNTIYF. CDR3 in DNA: TGTGCCAGCAGTCCCCGCCTGCCAAGATCACCTGGAAACACCATATATTTT.

V and J are TRBV4-1 and TRBJ1-5; D is possibly TRBD1 (6 bases). The CDR3 is made up of 15 amino acids. V lost 4 bases to trimming and J lost 2 bases, with 12 bases between them. The V gene's germline CDR1 is MGHRA and CDR2 YSYEKL. For the CDR3, the DNA is TGCGCCAGCAGCCCCATTTACAGGGGCAATCAGCCCCAGCATTTT. Protein sequence: CASSPIYRGNQPQHF.

The gene calls are TRBV29-1 and TRBJ1-2; D is ambiguous. Per the germline V gene, CDR1 is SQVTM and CDR2 is ANQGSEA. The CDR3 is made up of 15 amino acids. Trimming removed 1 base at V and 8 bases at J, with 20 bases between. CDR3 amino acids: CSVEGGGMVRVGYTF. DNA of the CDR3: TGCAGCGTTGAAGGGGGAGGGATGGTGCGGGTGGGCTACACCTTC.

CDR3 DNA sequence: TGTGCCAGCCGGGGGCGGTTCCAAGAGACCCAGTACTTC. As protein: CASRGRFQETQYF. The V gene is TRBV6-5, the J gene TRBJ2-5; tentatively, D is TRBD1 or TRBD2 (6 bases each). The V gene lost 8 bases and the J gene lost 1 base, with 11 bases spanning the gap. Germline CDR1 is MNHEY and CDR2 is SVGAGI. The CDR3 spans 13 residues.

CDR3 coding DNA: TGTGCCAGCAGTGCAGGGGGGTCCTACAATGAGCAGTTCTTC. Translated, it gives CASSAGGSYNEQFF. The chain employs TRBV2 and TRBJ2-1, with D perhaps matching TRBD1 (7 bases). The CDR3 has 14 amino acids. Trimming stripped 4 bases from V and 1 base from J, with 8 bases between. Germline values: CDR1 SNHLY, CDR2 FYNNEI.

This sequence joins TRBV7-2 and TRBJ1-6; a possible D gene is TRBD1 (6 bases). V shed 7 bases and J shed 9 bases, with 10 bases lying between them. This CDR3 comprises 12 residues. In germline, CDR1 is SGHTA, CDR2 FQGNSA. The CDR3 sequence: CASTTRGSPLHF. The DNA of the CDR3 is TGTGCCAGCACAACCAGGGGTTCACCCCTCCACTTT.

The chain couples TRBV24-1 to TRBJ2-7; tentatively, D is TRBD1 or TRBD2 (5 bases each). The CDR3 covers 13 residues. Germline V gene data show CDR1 as KGHDR and CDR2 as SFDVKD. The germline V and J ends were trimmed by 5 bases and 1 base, with 8 bases remaining between them. The CDR3 nucleotides read TGTGCCACCAGTGCGAGGGGATCCTACGAGCAGTACTTC. Its translation: CATSARGSYEQYF.

This rearrangement joins TRBV24-1 to TRBJ2-1; TRBD1 matches 7 bases. The CDR3 is 15 amino acids. The ends lost 2 bases at V and 6 bases at J; junction bases unmatched: 6. Germline V gene data show CDR1 as KGHDR and CDR2 as SFDVKD. The CDR3 bases are TGTGCCACCAGTGATTCGGACAGGAACAGCAATGAGCAGTTCTTC. It codes for CATSDSDRNSNEQFF.

The rearrangement links TRBV11-1 to TRBJ2-1; D not certain. Trimming took 5 bases from V and 9 from J, leaving 11 bases between them. The CDR3 has 12 amino acids. CDR1 SGHAT and CDR2 FQDESV come from the germline V gene (reference sequence). CDR3 region: CASSLSMGEQFF. The DNA of the CDR3 is TGTGCCAGCAGCCTAAGCATGGGTGAGCAGTTCTTC.

This clone came up once. J is TRBJ1-2 and V is TRBV29-1; D unresolved. The germline CDR1 and CDR2 sequences are SQVTM and ANQGSEA. Deletions cut 8 bases from V and 6 bases from J, with 13 bases between. The CDR3 totals 11 residues. In nucleotides, the CDR3 is TGCAGCCTTTCATCGCCCCATGGCTACACCTTC. Translation: CSLSSPHGYTF.

V usage is TRBV6-2 or TRBV6-3 and J usage is TRBJ1-6; D unclear. V was clipped by 0 bases and J by 9 bases, with 18 bases between them. Looked up from germline, CDR1 is MNHEY and CDR2 is SVGEGT. This CDR3 has 17 residues. The CDR3 protein is CASSYSPERASSSPLHF. The DNA for the CDR3 is TGTGCCAGCAGTTACTCGCCCGAAAGAGCGTCAAGTTCACCCCTCCACTTT.

The chain couples TRBV15 to TRBJ1-2; D is uncertain. The CDR3 is 13 residues long. Germline V gene data show CDR1 as LNHNV and CDR2 as YYDKDF (reference sequence). V was clipped by 0 bases and J by 8 bases, with 10 bases between them. CDR3 residues: CATSREVKGGYTF. The CDR3 coding sequence is TGTGCCACCAGCAGAGAAGTCAAGGGCGGCTACACCTTC.

V and J are TRBV7-9 and TRBJ1-6, with D tentatively TRBD1 (6 bases). Germline V gene sequence: CDR1 SEHNR, CDR2 FQNEAQ (reference sequence). The CDR3 runs 14 residues. Trimming shortened V by 5 bases and J by 10 bases, and 15 bases separated the two germline ends. CDR3: CASSPQGTGSPLHF. CDR3 nucleotide sequence: TGTGCCAGCAGCCCCCAGGGGACGGGCTCACCCCTCCACTTT.

The rearrangement uses TRBV6-5 and TRBJ2-7, with D perhaps TRBD1 (6 bases). The CDR3 contains 13 residues. Germline V gene data show CDR1 as MNHEY and CDR2 as SVGAGI. Between the trimmed V and J ends, which lost 10 bases and 1 base, there was a span of 14 bases. DNA for the CDR3: TGTGCCACCTCCCTCAGGGGATCCTACGAGCAGTACTTC. Its translation: CATSLRGSYEQYF.

The chain carries TRBV7-3 and TRBJ2-2, with 11 bases matching TRBD2. Germline V gene lookup returns CDR1 SGHTA and CDR2 FQGTGA. The CDR3 is 16 amino acids. V lost 5 bases, J lost 7 bases, and 9 bases stayed unmatched. CDR3 DNA: TGTGCCAGCAGCCCTCGTACTAGCGGGAGAGGCGGGGAGCTGTTTTTT. This translates into CASSPRTSGRGGELFF.

V and J are TRBV10-3 and TRBJ2-7; 7 bases are a match to TRBD2. The CDR3 sequence is 15 residues long. Trimming took 10 bases from V and 0 from J; bases not matched to a gene: 12. Germline values: CDR1 ENHRY, CDR2 SYGVKD. DNA of the CDR3: TGTGCCACCGTAGGTGGGCTAGCGGCCTCCTACGAGCAGTACTTC. It specifies CATVGGLAASYEQYF.